Below, one T cell receptor beta chain is given with its context. As processed by the authors: The authors estimated nucleated cell counts from reference gene primer amplification. Assay: immunoSEQ multiplex PCR; the TCRdb copy retains only in-frame clones and omits some. V, J and clone size derive from that table, while D and trimming were established from the DNA sequence. The sample has approximately 300,000 clones, nearly 90% seen once. Patients from Seattle were sampled longitudinally, starting during active infection. This entry comes from a study of blood T cell repertoires in COVID-19. Study as a whole: Spain, Italy and the United States supplied samples that represented acute and convalescent COVID-19. T cells, B-cell-depleted T cells, or PBMCs provided the cDNA or gDNA that served as material.

V lost 1 base and J lost 14; bases outside the gene matches: 8. Germline V gives CDR1 MGHRA, CDR2 YSYEKL. The CDR3 has 15 residues. Sequences were obtained from peripheral blood. The clonotype was recovered from a middle-aged woman with COVID-19, enrolled during active disease. The V and J genes are TRBV4-1 and TRBJ1-6, with TRBD1 identical over 10 bases. CDR3 loop: CASSQVQRDRGALHF. CDR3 DNA sequence: TGCGCCAGCAGCCAAGTCCAGAGGGACAGGGGTGCCCTCCACTTT.